These 23 T cell receptor beta chains came from one sample sequenced in a study of PD-1 blockade in classical Hodgkin lymphoma. Generated by immunoSEQ multiplex PCR, the TCRdb table keeps only in-frame clones and is missing some. The sample includes approximately 89,000 clones, 83% of them seen just once. Time point described: cycle 4 day 1 (C4D1), after less than seven weeks of nivolumab. Relapse after autologous stem cell transplantation occurred in every patient, and brentuximab vedotin exposure varied. The starting material was peripheral blood mononuclear cells (PBMCs), obtained before the fourth cycle of nivolumab. These receptors were collected from a human donor with classical Hodgkin lymphoma.

The rearrangement links TRBV10-3 to TRBJ2-6, with D maybe TRBD1 (6 bases). This CDR3 comprises 17 residues. V was clipped by 2 bases and J by 0 bases, with 11 bases between them. The germline CDR1 and CDR2 sequences are ENHRY and SYGVKD. This CDR3 is CAISEITGSSGANVLTF. The CDR3 bases are TGTGCCATCAGTGAGATAACAGGGTCCTCTGGGGCCAACGTCCTGACTTTC.

This sequence joins TRBV10-3 and TRBJ2-7, with 11 positions matching TRBD2. The CDR3 is 17 residues long. CDR1 is ENHRY and CDR2 is SYGVKD in the germline V gene. The J segment lost 3 bases and the V segment lost 0 bases, leaving 7 bases of the junction unmatched. As DNA, the CDR3 is TGTGCCATCAGTGAGTCCTCTAGCGGGGGGCTTGGCTACGAGCAGTACTTC. Protein product: CAISESSSGGLGYEQYF.

The V gene is TRBV6-5, the J gene TRBJ2-1; TRBD1 is a possible D gene (5 bases). V lost 8 bases and J 7 bases, leaving 15 bases between the germline ends. This CDR3 has 13 residues. CDR1 and CDR2 (germline): MNHEY, SVGAGI. The CDR3 coding sequence is TGTGCCAGCCGACCCCAGGGATTGAATGAGCAGTTCTTC. This translates into CASRPQGLNEQFF.

This chain links TRBV13 with TRBJ2-7; D gene ambiguous. The CDR3 extends over 15 amino acids. Trimming took off 5 bases at V and 6 bases at J, with 20 bases between the two ends. The germline CDR1 and CDR2 sequences are PRHDT and FYEKMQ (reference sequence). CDR3 amino acids: CASSTMTGWGFEQYF. DNA of the CDR3: TGTGCCAGCAGCACTATGACGGGCTGGGGATTCGAGCAGTACTTC.

CDR3: CASSYLGVGTEAFF. CDR3 nucleotides: TGTGCCAGCAGTTACTTAGGGGTGGGAACTGAAGCTTTCTTT. This chain joins TRBV6-5 and TRBJ1-1, with a tentative D call TRBD1 (5 bases). Germline V gene sequence: CDR1 MNHEY, CDR2 SVGAGI. V lost 1 base and J lost 5, with 11 bases in between. CDR3 length: 14 residues.

J is TRBJ1-2 and V is TRBV6-6; TRBD1 matches 7 bases. The V and J ends lost 5 bases and 4 bases, in that order; junction bases with no gene match: 7. This CDR3 spans 14 amino acids. Looked up from germline, CDR1 is MNHNY and CDR2 is SVGAGI (reference sequence). The CDR3 loop is CASSARQGRYGYTF. The CDR3 nucleotides are TGTGCCAGCAGTGCTAGACAGGGCCGCTATGGCTACACCTTC.

The J gene is TRBJ2-3, the V gene TRBV10-3; D may be TRBD1 or TRBD2 (5 bases each). The CDR3 is 13 amino acids. CDR1 is ENHRY, CDR2 SYGVKD, per germline. Trimming took 4 bases from V and 9 from J, leaving 14 bases between them. This CDR3 reads CAISGGTMDTQYF. CDR3 sequence (DNA): TGTGCCATCAGTGGAGGGACGATGGACACGCAGTATTTT.

The CDR3 here is CASSSLAGLGDEQFF. The CDR3 nucleotides are TGTGCCAGCAGTTCCCTAGCGGGACTGGGTGATGAGCAGTTCTTC. The V and J genes are TRBV6-5 and TRBJ2-1, with 9 bases lining up with TRBD2. The J segment lost 8 bases and the V segment lost 4 bases, leaving 9 bases of the junction unmatched. Looked up from germline, CDR1 is MNHEY and CDR2 is SVGAGI. CDR3 length equals 15 residues.

The chain combines TRBV11-2 with TRBJ2-1; no definite D call. This CDR3 has 17 residues. Trimming cost V 5 bases and J 8 bases, with 25 bases left between them. The germline gives CDR1 SGHAT, CDR2 FQNNGV. The DNA of the CDR3 is TGTGCCAGCAGCCCAGAGACCGTAATTCTAGGGTACCATGAGCAGTTCTTC. Its protein product is CASSPETVILGYHEQFF.

This chain joins TRBV27 and TRBJ2-1; 11 nucleotides match TRBD2. The CDR3 totals 15 residues. The trim removed 3 bases at V and 11 bases at J, leaving 9 bases unmatched. Per the germline V gene, CDR1 is MNHEY and CDR2 is SMNVEV (reference sequence). CDR3 nucleotides: TGTGCCAGCAGTTTTGGGGCTAGCGGGAGGCGCAAGCAGTTCTTC. Protein product: CASSFGASGRRKQFF.

J is TRBJ1-1 and V is TRBV6-6; D not certain. V lost 7 bases, J lost 3 bases, and 12 bases lay in between. The CDR3 totals 13 residues. Germline-derived CDR1 and CDR2 are MNHNY and SVGAGI (reference sequence). The CDR3 is CASNRGGDTEAFF. In DNA form, the CDR3 reads TGTGCCAGCAATAGAGGTGGGGACACTGAAGCTTTCTTT.

The CDR3 DNA sequence: TGCGCCAGCAGCCCTAAGGGGGCTACCACAGATACGCAGTATTTT. Its translation is CASSPKGATTDTQYF. The chain has TRBV5-1 and TRBJ2-3; 7 bases are a match to TRBD1. With 4 bases clipped from V and 2 bases from J, the junction kept 7 bases outside the gene matches. The CDR3 consists of 15 residues. CDR1 and CDR2 (germline): SGHRS, YFSETQ.

This chain connects TRBV19 to TRBJ2-1, with 10 bases identical to TRBD2. V shed 2 bases and J 9 bases; nucleotides not matched to a gene: 4. CDR1 and CDR2 from the germline V gene are LNHDA and SQIVND (reference sequence). The CDR3 spans 14 residues. CDR3 in amino acids: CASSILAGVAEQFF. DNA for the CDR3: TGTGCCAGTAGTATACTAGCGGGAGTGGCTGAGCAGTTCTTC.

This chain joins TRBV6-1 and TRBJ2-1; D not resolved. Deletions cut 1 base from V and 1 base from J, with 5 bases between. CDR3 length equals 14 residues. Germline CDR1 is MNHNS and CDR2 is SASEGT. CDR3 DNA sequence: TGTGCCAGCAGTGAAGTGGGGTCCTACAATGAGCAGTTCTTC. Its protein product is CASSEVGSYNEQFF.

The chain carries TRBV10-3 and TRBJ2-5; 8 nucleotides match TRBD2. From germline, CDR1 is ENHRY and CDR2 SYGVKD. The trim removed 6 bases at V and 1 base at J, leaving 4 bases unmatched. The CDR3 length is 14 residues. The CDR3 DNA reads TGTGCCATCAGAACCGGACTAGCCCAAGAGACCCAGTACTTC. It translates to CAIRTGLAQETQYF.

The rearrangement uses TRBV5-1 and TRBJ2-7, with 8 bases aligning to TRBD2. Trimming took 4 bases from V and 4 from J; bases not matched to a gene: 4. CDR1 is SGHRS, CDR2 YFSETQ, per germline. This CDR3 region has 13 residues. DNA for the CDR3: TGCGCCAGCAGCACCGGGACTAGGTACGAGCAGTACTTC. This translates into CASSTGTRYEQYF.

The rearrangement links TRBV7-6 to TRBJ2-7, with TRBD2 matching 16 bases. Trimming took 5 bases from V and 6 from J; bases not matched to a gene: 7. The CDR3 has 16 amino acids. CDR1 and CDR2 from the germline V gene are SGHVS and FNYEAQ. CDR3 sequence (DNA): TGTGCCAGCAGCGGGGGACTAGCGGGAGGGCCCGGCGAGCAGTACTTC. Protein product: CASSGGLAGGPGEQYF. Full variable domain (rest looked up from reference TRBV7-6 and TRBJ2-7): GAGVSQSPRYKVTKRGQDVALRCDPISGHVSLYWYRQALGQGPEFLTYFNYEAQQDKSGLPNDRFSAERPEGSISTLTIQRTEQRDSAMYRCASSGGLAGGPGEQYFGPGTRLTVT.

This clone was observed once. The chain carries TRBV29-1 and TRBJ2-3; no clear D. Trimming pared 1 base from V and 1 base from J, leaving 9 bases between. CDR1 is SQVTM and CDR2 is ANQGSEA in the germline V gene. The CDR3 runs 14 residues. The CDR3 reads CSVEGLTGTDTQYF. The CDR3 DNA is TGCAGCGTTGAAGGGCTAACGGGCACAGATACGCAGTATTTT.

J is TRBJ2-1 and V is TRBV4-1; 9 bases line up with TRBD2. Germline V CDR1 and CDR2: MGHRA, YSYEKL. The CDR3 is made up of 11 amino acids. The junction had 5 bases not matched to a gene; V was cut back by 4 bases and J by 16 bases. CDR3 in amino acids: CASSPGLAYFF. For the CDR3, the DNA is TGCGCCAGCAGCCCGGGACTAGCCTATTTCTTC.

A single count supports this clone. This chain links TRBV5-1 with TRBJ2-1; D is ambiguous. The V and J ends lost 1 base and 8 bases respectively, with 10 bases between them. The CDR3 is made up of 13 amino acids. Germline V CDR1 and CDR2: SGHRS, YFSETQ. The CDR3 bases are TGCGCCAGCAGCTTGCTGGGGATGCATGAGCAGTTCTTC. Amino acid sequence: CASSLLGMHEQFF. Looking up the rest from reference TRBV5-1 and TRBJ2-1 gives the full variable domain: KAGVTQTPRYLIKTRGQQVTLSCSPISGHRSVSWYQQTPGQGLQFLFEYFSETQRNKGNFPGRFSGRQFSNSRSEMNVSTLELGDSALYLCASSLLGMHEQFFGPGTRLTVL.

This chain joins TRBV19 and TRBJ1-1, with D unclear. The germline V gene has CDR1 LNHDA and CDR2 SQIVND (reference sequence). The CDR3 is 13 residues long. The V gene lost 5 bases and the J gene lost 6 bases, with 13 bases spanning the gap. CDR3 nucleotide sequence: TGTGCCAGTAGTCCCCCCCTGGTTCCTGAAGCTTTCTTT. This gives the protein CASSPPLVPEAFF.

The rearrangement links TRBV25-1 to TRBJ2-2, with D possibly matching TRBD1 (6 bases). There are 14 residues in the CDR3. V gave up 5 bases and J gave up 10 bases, with 17 bases separating them. Germline V lookup: CDR1 MGHDK, CDR2 SYGVNS. Here the CDR3 DNA reads TGTGCCAGCAGTAACCAACAGGGATCCGTGGAGCTGTTTTTT. It is translated as CASSNQQGSVELFF. The full variable domain, with the rest looked up from reference TRBV25-1 and TRBJ2-2, is EADIYQTPRYLVIGTGKKITLECSQTMGHDKMYWYQQDPGMELHLIHYSYGVNSTEKGDLSSESTVSRIRTEHFPLTLESARPSHTSQYLCASSNQQGSVELFFGEGSRLTVL.

The chain recombines TRBV4-2 with TRBJ1-4; D might be TRBD1 (6 bases). V lost 0 bases and J lost 0, with 8 bases in between. Germline values: CDR1 LGHNA, CDR2 YNFKEQ. CDR3 size: 16 residues. The CDR3 nucleotides are TGTGCCAGCAGCCAAGAGAGGACAGCAACTAATGAAAAACTGTTTTTT. Amino acid sequence: CASSQERTATNEKLFF.